Shown below are 21 T cell receptor beta chains from a single sample sequenced in a study of Tregs in tolerant kidney transplant recipients. The method was immunoSEQ multiplex PCR; TCRdb's version includes in-frame clones alone and lacks a portion of them. The table includes about 110,000 clones, around 90% detected once. The sequencing used CD4+ T cells from blood, collected before the transplant. These receptors all come from a human donor who received a combined kidney and bone marrow transplant.

The chain has TRBV18 and TRBJ1-1; 11 bases agree with TRBD1. With 6 bases clipped from V and 0 bases from J, the junction kept 6 bases outside the gene matches. Germline V gene data show CDR1 as KGHSH and CDR2 as LQKENI. This CDR3 is 16 amino acids long. In DNA, the CDR3 is TGTGCCAGCTCCCGCGGACAGGGGGCGGTGAACACTGAAGCTTTCTTT. Its translation: CASSRGQGAVNTEAFF. The full variable domain, completed using reference TRBV18 and TRBJ1-1, is NAGVMQNPRHLVRRRGQEARLRCSPMKGHSHVYWYRQLPEEGLKFMVYLQKENIIDESGMPKERFSAEFPKEGPSILRIQQVVRGDSAAYFCASSRGQGAVNTEAFFGQGTRLTVV.

This clone was recorded only once. The chain is built from TRBV5-1 and TRBJ2-3, with TRBD2 identical over 7 bases. Germline CDR1 is SGHRS and CDR2 is YFSETQ. CDR3 size: 16 residues. V trimming: 4 bases; J trimming: 1 base; junction bases outside the gene matches: 9. CDR3: CASSITLAGGTDTQYF. The DNA of the CDR3 is TGCGCCAGCAGCATAACGTTGGCGGGGGGCACAGATACGCAGTATTTT.

This clone has only a few counts. CDR3 residues: CASSLGGVPGLHF. CDR3 bases: TGTGCCAGCAGCTTAGGGGGGGTCCCGGGACTCCACTTT. The chain recombines TRBV7-9 with TRBJ1-6; the D gene is possibly TRBD1 (5 bases). Between the trimmed V and J ends, which lost 1 base and 16 bases, there was a span of 14 bases. CDR1 is SEHNR and CDR2 is FQNEAQ in the germline V gene (reference sequence). This CDR3 contains 13 residues.

The CDR3 protein is CASSQYRTGGRQPQHF. CDR3 in DNA: TGCGCCAGCAGTCAATACCGGACAGGGGGCAGGCAGCCCCAGCATTTT. The chain has TRBV23-1 and TRBJ1-5, with 11 bases aligning to TRBD1. TRBV23-1 is noted as an ORF with a role that remains uncertain. After removal of 1 base from V and 7 bases from J, the junction contained 6 bases not matched to a gene. This CDR3 contains 16 residues.

This rearrangement joins TRBV5-1 to TRBJ1-4; D unresolved. The CDR3 covers 16 residues. The V end was cut by 4 bases, the J end by 0 bases, with 13 bases between. CDR1 and CDR2 (germline): SGHRS, YFSETQ. The CDR3 sequence: CASSPDGRATNEKLFF. CDR3 nucleotides: TGCGCCAGCAGCCCAGACGGGCGGGCAACTAATGAAAAACTGTTTTTT.

The J gene is TRBJ2-2, the V gene TRBV28; 10 positions agree with TRBD2. This CDR3 spans 15 amino acids. The V and J ends lost 5 bases and 5 bases, in that order; junction bases with no gene match: 5. The germline gives CDR1 MDHEN, CDR2 SYDVKM. CDR3 loop: CASSRGTSETGELFF. In DNA, the CDR3 is TGTGCCAGCAGTAGAGGGACTAGCGAGACCGGGGAGCTGTTTTTT.

The CDR3 here is CASSLGSGVNEQFF. CDR3 nucleotides: TGCGCCAGCAGCTTGGGGTCCGGAGTCAATGAGCAGTTCTTC. The V gene is TRBV5-1, the J gene TRBJ2-1; D not certain. The CDR3 runs 14 residues. Germline-derived CDR1 and CDR2 are SGHRS and YFSETQ. V lost 0 bases and J 6 bases, leaving 10 bases between the germline ends.

This clone occurred once. The genes are TRBV5-8 and TRBJ2-3; TRBD1 aligns across 8 bases. Trimming removed 4 bases from V and 5 bases from J; junction bases left unmatched: 6. CDR3 size: 14 residues. Germline V lookup: CDR1 SGHTS, CDR2 YDEGEE. This CDR3 reads CASSQRDRRDTQYF. The CDR3 bases are TGTGCCAGCAGCCAGAGGGACAGGCGAGATACGCAGTATTTT. Variable domain in full (rest from reference TRBV5-8 and TRBJ2-3): EAGVTQSPTHLIKTRGQQATLRCSPISGHTSVYWYQQALGLGLQFLLWYDEGEERNRGNFPPRFSGRQFPNYSSELNVNALELEDSALYLCASSQRDRRDTQYFGPGTRLTVL.

The chain links TRBV6-5 to TRBJ1-1, with TRBD1 identical over 8 bases. J lost 10 bases, V lost 7 bases, and 11 bases had no gene match. The germline V gene has CDR1 MNHEY and CDR2 SVGAGI. The CDR3 extends over 13 amino acids. The CDR3 DNA reads as TGTGCCAGCAAGCAAGACAGGGGCATTGGAGCTTTCTTT. This sequence encodes CASKQDRGIGAFF.

The chain is built from TRBV19 and TRBJ1-4; D gene unclear. The CDR3 loop spans 15 amino acids. CDR1 and CDR2 from the germline V gene are LNHDA and SQIVND (reference sequence). The germline V and J ends were trimmed by 5 bases and 7 bases, with 17 bases remaining between them. The CDR3 region is CASSSYRVAGEKLFF. Written as DNA, the CDR3 is TGTGCCAGTAGTTCCTACCGAGTGGCGGGTGAAAAACTGTTTTTT.

Comment on this clone: A junction boundary mismatches the germline segment, possibly from a read error. The V call is TRBV5-5, the J call TRBJ2-7; 7 positions match TRBD2. Germline CDR1 and CDR2: SGHKS and YYEKEE (reference sequence). This CDR3 has 14 amino acids. The CDR3 loop reads CASSLGGGDYEQYF. In DNA form, the CDR3 reads TGTGCCAGCAGTTTGGGCGGGGGAGACTACGAGCAGTACTTC.

The chain joins TRBV4-1 to TRBJ2-3; 8 bases map to TRBD2. The CDR3 is 18 amino acids. The V gene end was trimmed by 5 bases and the J gene end by 3 bases; junction bases not matched to a gene: 16. Germline CDR1 MGHRA, CDR2 YSYEKL. The CDR3 DNA reads TGCGCCAGCAGCAGAGGGACTCGGGGGCCGGGAGGGACAGATACGCAGTATTTT. It is translated as CASSRGTRGPGGTDTQYF.

The genes are TRBV5-6 and TRBJ2-3, with 8 bases fitting TRBD2. This CDR3 spans 16 amino acids. V shed 1 base, J shed 6 bases, and the junction held 10 bases outside the gene matches. The germline V gene encodes CDR1 SGHDT and CDR2 YYEEEE. CDR3 sequence: CASSLIERGIRDTQYF. The CDR3 DNA reads as TGTGCCAGCAGCTTGATCGAGCGGGGGATTAGGGATACGCAGTATTTT.

As regards this clone: At one boundary the junction diverges from the germline segment, which might be a read error. The chain uses TRBV30 and TRBJ1-1; no definite D call. The CDR3 spans 11 residues. CDR1 GTSNPN and CDR2 SVGIG come from the germline V gene (reference sequence). The CDR3 reads CARSQDTEAFF. The CDR3 DNA follows: TGTGCCCGGAGTCAGGACACTGAAGCTTTCTTT.

The rearrangement joins TRBV25-1 to TRBJ1-1; a weak D match, TRBD1 (5 bases). This CDR3 is built from 13 residues. The ends were cut back, 3 bases at V and 4 bases at J, with 9 bases in the middle. Germline V gene lookup returns CDR1 MGHDK and CDR2 SYGVNS. CDR3 loop: CASSDRGGTEAFF. CDR3 DNA sequence: TGTGCCAGCAGTGATCGGGGGGGCACTGAAGCTTTCTTT.

The CDR3 sequence: CASSESRVGEQYF. CDR3 sequence (DNA): TGCGCCAGCAGTGAGTCGAGGGTTGGCGAGCAGTACTTC. V usage is TRBV10-2 and J usage is TRBJ2-7; tentative D call: TRBD2 (5 bases). CDR3 length equals 13 residues. Germline CDR1 is WSHSY and CDR2 is SAAADI. V was shortened by 0 bases and J by 6 bases, with 9 bases between the two germline ends.

This clone showed up just a few times. The rearrangement links TRBV30 to TRBJ1-5; the D gene is possibly TRBD1 (5 bases). Trimming took off 2 bases at V and 3 bases at J, with 11 bases between the two ends. CDR1 and CDR2 (germline): GTSNPN, SVGIG (reference sequence). This CDR3 contains 14 residues. CDR3: CAWSPDRPNQPQHF. CDR3 in DNA: TGTGCCTGGAGTCCCGACAGACCCAATCAGCCCCAGCATTTT.

This clone was counted between two and nine times. The rearrangement links TRBV28 to TRBJ2-7, with 7 nucleotides matching TRBD2. CDR1 is MDHEN, CDR2 SYDVKM, per germline. The CDR3 covers 13 residues. Germline trimming cut 5 bases from V and 2 bases from J; bases unmatched to any gene: 3. This chain's CDR3 is CASSDGRPYEQYF. In DNA form, the CDR3 reads TGTGCCAGCAGTGACGGGAGGCCCTACGAGCAGTACTTC.

The chain employs TRBV2 and TRBJ1-1; D might be TRBD1 (6 bases). The V gene lost 2 bases and the J gene lost 0 bases, with 13 bases spanning the gap. The germline CDR1 and CDR2 sequences are SNHLY and FYNNEI. CDR3 length: 16 residues. The CDR3 bases are TGTGCCAGCAGTGAAAGGGCGAGGGGGATGAACACTGAAGCTTTCTTT. This gives the protein CASSERARGMNTEAFF.

The chain is built from TRBV9 and TRBJ2-2, with 15 bases matching TRBD2. In germline, CDR1 is SGDLS, CDR2 YYNGEE. Unmatched junction bases numbered 4, after V lost 4 bases and J lost 6 bases. The CDR3 length is 16 residues. The CDR3 region has the DNA TGTGCCAGCAGCCCTCGGACTAGCGGGAGGGCCGGGGAGCTGTTTTTT. It yields the protein CASSPRTSGRAGELFF.

The chain has TRBV5-1 and TRBJ1-1, with 7 positions matching TRBD1. J lost 3 bases, V lost 1 base, and 9 bases had no gene match. The CDR3 extends over 16 amino acids. Germline values: CDR1 SGHRS, CDR2 YFSETQ. The CDR3 spells CASSLKGASWDTEAFF. The CDR3 bases are TGCGCCAGCAGCTTGAAGGGGGCGTCGTGGGACACTGAAGCTTTCTTT. Looking up the rest from reference TRBV5-1 and TRBJ1-1 gives the full variable domain: KAGVTQTPRYLIKTRGQQVTLSCSPISGHRSVSWYQQTPGQGLQFLFEYFSETQRNKGNFPGRFSGRQFSNSRSEMNVSTLELGDSALYLCASSLKGASWDTEAFFGQGTRLTVV.